This passage covers 18 T cell receptor beta chains from one sample sequenced in a study of chemoradiotherapy in HPV16-positive cancers. TCRdb's table, derived via immunoSEQ multiplex PCR, lists solely in-frame clones and lacks some. The table has some 14,000 clones, 69% seen once; the top ten hold approximately 19%. The sample was gathered from a patient who underwent chemoradiotherapy. Receptor source: a human donor with HPV-associated anogenital cancer.

The V gene is TRBV5-4, the J gene TRBJ1-3, with 8 bases fitting TRBD1. J lost 3 bases, V lost 3 bases, and 14 bases had no gene match. This CDR3 contains 18 residues. Per germline, CDR1 SGHNT and CDR2 YYREEE (reference sequence). The chain's CDR3 is CASSSTLLRGQVGNTIYF. The CDR3 nucleotides read TGTGCCAGCAGCTCTACCCTCCTCAGGGGGCAAGTTGGAAACACCATATATTTT.

The rearrangement uses TRBV15 and TRBJ2-3, with D uncertain. Trimming shortened V by 2 bases and J by 4 bases, and 16 bases separated the two germline ends. The CDR3 covers 16 residues. Germline V gene lookup returns CDR1 LNHNV and CDR2 YYDKDF (reference sequence). The CDR3 reads CATSRNRFSEPDTQYF. The CDR3 DNA reads as TGTGCCACCAGCAGAAATAGATTTTCGGAACCAGATACGCAGTATTTT.

The chain recombines TRBV2 with TRBJ2-3; 14 nucleotides align to TRBD2. Germline values: CDR1 SNHLY, CDR2 FYNNEI. There are 17 residues in the CDR3. With V trimmed by 6 bases and J by 4 bases, 9 bases remained unmatched. The CDR3 reads CASSAGLAGVGPDTQYF. In DNA, the CDR3 is TGTGCCAGCAGCGCGGGACTAGCGGGGGTCGGGCCAGATACGCAGTATTTT.

The chain couples TRBV11-2 to TRBJ2-3; 12 positions agree with TRBD2. V lost 0 bases and J lost 2; bases outside the gene matches: 3. The V gene's germline CDR1 is SGHAT and CDR2 FQNNGV. This CDR3 is built from 17 residues. The CDR3 DNA reads as TGTGCCAGCAGCTTAGATCCTAGCGGGGGGGTCACAGATACGCAGTATTTT. It is translated as CASSLDPSGGVTDTQYF.

This sequence joins TRBV5-6 and TRBJ1-1, with 9 bases lining up with TRBD1. The CDR3 contains 13 residues. V shed 4 bases, J shed 10 bases, and the junction held 8 bases outside the gene matches. Germline CDR1 reads SGHDT; CDR2 reads YYEEEE. The CDR3 here is CASSLGQGFGAFF. As DNA, the CDR3 is TGTGCCAGCAGCCTGGGACAGGGTTTCGGAGCTTTCTTT.

V gene TRBV28 combines with J gene TRBJ1-6; D remains unclear. CDR3 size: 12 residues. The germline CDR1 and CDR2 sequences are MDHEN and SYDVKM. Trimming pared 3 bases from V and 9 bases from J, leaving 6 bases between. CDR3 protein: CASSFQVSPLHF. In DNA, the CDR3 is TGTGCCAGCAGTTTTCAAGTTTCACCCCTCCACTTT.

The CDR3, as DNA: TGTGCCAGCAGTAGCAGGGTCTACGGTTCACCCCTCCACTTT. It specifies CASSSRVYGSPLHF. This chain links TRBV28 with TRBJ1-6; D might be TRBD1 (5 bases). With 5 bases removed from V and 9 bases from J, the gap between germline ends came to 14 bases. This CDR3 comprises 14 residues. Germline lookup yields CDR1 MDHEN and CDR2 SYDVKM.

This clone has a handful of counts. The gene calls are TRBV5-4 and TRBJ2-7; D is possibly TRBD2 (6 bases). Germline-derived CDR1 and CDR2 are SGHNT and YYREEE (reference sequence). The germline V and J ends were trimmed by 3 bases and 3 bases, with 16 bases remaining between them. The CDR3 is 15 amino acids. The CDR3 is CASSWISWRDYEQYF. CDR3 sequence (DNA): TGTGCCAGCAGCTGGATAAGTTGGCGGGACTACGAGCAGTACTTC.

This clone appeared a few times. The J gene is TRBJ1-2, the V gene TRBV12-5; a possible D gene is TRBD1 (5 bases). V gave up 9 bases and J gave up 1 base, with 18 bases separating them. CDR3 size: 15 residues. CDR1 is LGHNT and CDR2 is FRNRAP in the germline V gene. The CDR3 coding sequence is TGTGCTAGGCCCAGGGAGGGCTTCAGTAACTATGGCTACACCTTC. Protein product: CARPREGFSNYGYTF.

The chain joins TRBV7-2 to TRBJ2-7; D call uncertain. With 8 bases removed from V and 2 bases from J, the gap between germline ends came to 22 bases. The CDR3 is made up of 16 amino acids. From germline, CDR1 is SGHTA and CDR2 FQGNSA. The CDR3, as DNA: TGTGCCAGCGGATTCGGTGGTTGGAACGGAACCTACGAGCAGTACTTC. It translates to CASGFGGWNGTYEQYF.

The chain uses TRBV30 and TRBJ2-7; TRBD1 is a possible D gene (7 bases). Between the trimmed V and J ends, which lost 0 bases and 7 bases, there was a span of 16 bases. This CDR3 region has 14 residues. Per germline, CDR1 GTSNPN and CDR2 SVGIG (reference sequence). DNA of the CDR3: TGTGCCTGGAGTGTGTCAGGGGGAGGCCGGGAGCAGTACTTC. It specifies CAWSVSGGGREQYF. The full variable domain, completed using reference TRBV30 and TRBJ2-7, is SQTIHQWPATLVQPVGSPLSLECTVEGTSNPNLYWYRQAAGRGLQLLFYSVGIGQISSEVPQNLSASRPQDRQFILSSKKLLLSDSGFYLCAWSVSGGGREQYFGPGTRLTVT.

The CDR3 spells CASSLGDTGELFF. The CDR3 DNA follows: TGTGCCAGCAGCCTGGGGGACACCGGGGAGCTGTTTTTT. The gene calls are TRBV7-7 and TRBJ2-2; perhaps D is TRBD1 or TRBD2 (5 bases each). The V gene's germline CDR1 is SSHAT and CDR2 FNYEAQ (reference sequence). Trimming shortened V by 5 bases and J by 3 bases, and 7 bases separated the two germline ends. The CDR3 spans 13 residues.

V is TRBV7-6 and J is TRBJ2-3; D uncertain. CDR1 is SGHVS and CDR2 is FNYEAQ in the germline V gene. Trimming removed 1 base from V and 2 bases from J, with 10 bases in between. This CDR3 has 15 residues. The CDR3 DNA reads as TGTGCCAGCAGCTTAGGTCCAAGTCCCACAGATACGCAGTATTTT. Its translation is CASSLGPSPTDTQYF.

The chain recombines TRBV4-2 with TRBJ1-2, with unresolved D. Germline values: CDR1 LGHNA, CDR2 YNFKEQ. V dropped 0 bases and J dropped 0 bases, with 5 bases sitting between them. The length of the CDR3 is 14 residues. CDR3 bases: TGTGCCAGCAGCCAAGATAGAGCTAACTATGGCTACACCTTC. Residues: CASSQDRANYGYTF.

The gene calls are TRBV9 and TRBJ2-2, with a weak D call TRBD2 (7 bases). Deletions cut 0 bases from V and 2 bases from J, with 11 bases between. The CDR3 extends over 16 amino acids. CDR1 SGDLS and CDR2 YYNGEE come from the germline V gene. CDR3 sequence reads: CASSVEGGANTGELFF. The CDR3 region has the DNA TGTGCCAGCAGCGTAGAGGGGGGGGCTAACACCGGGGAGCTGTTTTTT.

The V call is TRBV2, the J call TRBJ2-7; perhaps TRBD1 as D (7 bases). The ends were cut back, 4 bases at V and 4 bases at J, with 11 bases in the middle. The CDR3 sequence is 13 residues long. The germline V gene encodes CDR1 SNHLY and CDR2 FYNNEI. CDR3 DNA sequence: TGTGCCAGCAGTGGGGCAGGGGGGTACGAGCAGTACTTC. Its protein product is CASSGAGGYEQYF. Using reference TRBV2 and TRBJ2-7 for the parts outside the CDR3, the full variable domain is EPEVTQTPSHQVTQMGQEVILRCVPISNHLYFYWYRQILGQKVEFLVSFYNNEISEKSEIFDDQFSVERPDGSNFTLKIRSTKLEDSAMYFCASSGAGGYEQYFGPGTRLTVT.

The chain has TRBV4-1 and TRBJ2-5, with D perhaps TRBD2 (6 bases). The CDR3 loop spans 14 amino acids. Trimming took 3 bases from V and 4 from J, leaving 12 bases between them. From germline, CDR1 is MGHRA and CDR2 YSYEKL. CDR3 amino acids: CASSHPGVGETQYF. The CDR3 nucleotides read TGCGCCAGCAGCCACCCGGGGGTAGGAGAGACCCAGTACTTC.

This clone was seen a few times. The V and J genes are TRBV19 and TRBJ1-1; D not certain. CDR1 and CDR2 (germline): LNHDA, SQIVND (reference sequence). The V end was cut by 2 bases, the J end by 4 bases, with 5 bases between. This CDR3 comprises 12 residues. The CDR3 spells CASSIRSTEAFF. CDR3 bases: TGTGCCAGTAGTATACGGAGCACTGAAGCTTTCTTT.